This entry lists 15 T cell receptor beta chains sequenced from one sample in a study of control samples from healthy donors and cancer patients. The protocol was immunoSEQ multiplex PCR, while the TCRdb copy is restricted to in-frame clones and leaves out a portion. The repertoire includes about 83,000 clones, roughly 91% of them detected once, and 17% sits in the top ten. The sample consisted of blood. The source of these receptors is a man aged 45 to 65 in good health.

This clone has only a few counts. The genes are TRBV19 and TRBJ1-1; 9 bases align to TRBD1. The CDR3 sequence is 16 residues long. Per germline, CDR1 LNHDA and CDR2 SQIVND (reference sequence). Trimming removed 5 bases from V and 5 bases from J; junction bases left unmatched: 12. CDR3 bases: TGTGCCAGTAGTGTTCACAGGGGGCAGGGAGGAACTGAAGCTTTCTTT. Translated, it gives CASSVHRGQGGTEAFF. The whole variable domain, remainder taken from reference TRBV19 and TRBJ1-1, is DGGITQSPKYLFRKEGQNVTLSCEQNLNHDAMYWYRQDPGQGLRLIYYSQIVNDFQKGDIAEGYSVSREKKESFPLTVTSAQKNPTAFYLCASSVHRGQGGTEAFFGQGTRLTVV.

DNA for the CDR3: TGTGCCAGTAGTATTCAGGGATCGAACACTGAAGCTTTCTTT. This encodes CASSIQGSNTEAFF. This chain uses TRBV19 with TRBJ1-1; D is perhaps TRBD1 (5 bases). CDR1 LNHDA and CDR2 SQIVND come from the germline V gene (reference sequence). V shed 3 bases and J shed 1 base, with 9 bases lying between them. This CDR3 comprises 14 residues. Variable domain in full (rest from reference TRBV19 and TRBJ1-1): DGGITQSPKYLFRKEGQNVTLSCEQNLNHDAMYWYRQDPGQGLRLIYYSQIVNDFQKGDIAEGYSVSREKKESFPLTVTSAQKNPTAFYLCASSIQGSNTEAFFGQGTRLTVV.

The gene calls are TRBV7-2 and TRBJ2-2; 7 bases are shared with TRBD1. Germline V gene lookup returns CDR1 SGHTA and CDR2 FQGNSA. This CDR3 is 15 amino acids long. With 1 base clipped from V and 6 bases from J, the junction kept 5 bases outside the gene matches. The CDR3 DNA reads as TGTGCCAGCAGCTTAGAGCACAGGGGCCCCGGGGAGCTGTTTTTT. Translated: CASSLEHRGPGELFF.

The chain combines TRBV6-2 or TRBV6-3 with TRBJ1-2; a possible D gene is TRBD1 (6 bases). This CDR3 region has 14 residues. The V end lost 1 base, the J end lost 5 bases, and 11 bases lay between the germline ends. Germline V gene sequence: CDR1 MNHEY, CDR2 SVGEGT. This CDR3 is CASSYYSGQYGYTF. For the CDR3, the DNA is TGTGCCAGCAGTTACTACAGTGGACAGTATGGCTACACCTTC.

Points on this clone: Other DNA sequences of this sample code for an identical CDR3. The chain recombines TRBV6-6 with TRBJ2-5; D gene ambiguous. The CDR3 has 11 amino acids. Germline V gene data show CDR1 as MNHNY and CDR2 as SVGAGI (reference sequence). The ends were cut back, 5 bases at V and 2 bases at J, with 3 bases in the middle. The CDR3 coding sequence is TGTGCCAGCAGTCGTCAAGAGACCCAGTACTTC. It specifies CASSRQETQYF.

This clone was observed a few times. The chain uses TRBV13 and TRBJ1-1, with D tentatively TRBD1 (6 bases). Germline V gene lookup returns CDR1 PRHDT and CDR2 FYEKMQ (reference sequence). CDR3 length: 19 residues. Trimming took 1 base from V and 0 from J, leaving 21 bases between them. The CDR3 sequence is CASSLALQGFSWMNTEAFF. The DNA of the CDR3 is TGTGCCAGCAGCTTAGCTCTGCAGGGGTTCTCCTGGATGAACACTGAAGCTTTCTTT. Variable domain in full (rest from reference TRBV13 and TRBJ1-1): AAGVIQSPRHLIKEKRETATLKCYPIPRHDTVYWYQQGPGQDPQFLISFYEKMQSDKGSIPDRFSAQQFSDYHSELNMSSLELGDSALYFCASSLALQGFSWMNTEAFFGQGTRLTVV.

The J gene is TRBJ2-5, the V gene TRBV19; TRBD1 matches 11 bases. The CDR3 is made up of 15 amino acids. The V and J ends lost 3 bases and 4 bases, in that order; junction bases with no gene match: 4. CDR1 and CDR2 (germline): LNHDA, SQIVND (reference sequence). The CDR3 region has the DNA TGTGCCAGTAGTATCCTAGGGACAGGGGGAGAGACCCAGTACTTC. Translating gives CASSILGTGGETQYF. The whole variable domain, filled in from reference TRBV19 and TRBJ2-5, reads DGGITQSPKYLFRKEGQNVTLSCEQNLNHDAMYWYRQDPGQGLRLIYYSQIVNDFQKGDIAEGYSVSREKKESFPLTVTSAQKNPTAFYLCASSILGTGGETQYFGPGTRLLVL.

The V gene is TRBV14, the J gene TRBJ2-7; D is undetermined. Trimming cost V 2 bases and J 6 bases, with 11 bases left between them. The CDR3 has 13 amino acids. Germline V lookup: CDR1 SGHDN, CDR2 FVKESK. The CDR3 DNA sequence: TGTGCCAGCAGCCAACAGACGACGGCCGAGCAGTACTTC. Amino acid sequence: CASSQQTTAEQYF. The complete variable domain, with remaining parts taken from reference TRBV14 and TRBJ2-7, reads EAGVTQFPSHSVIEKGQTVTLRCDPISGHDNLYWYRRVMGKEIKFLLHFVKESKQDESGMPNNRFLAERTGGTYSTLKVQPAELEDSGVYFCASSQQTTAEQYFGPGTRLTVT.

This rearrangement joins TRBV6-4 to TRBJ1-1; D call uncertain. The CDR3 is made up of 11 amino acids. Germline loops: CDR1 MRHNA, CDR2 SNTAGT. Deletions cut 0 bases from V and 7 bases from J, with 3 bases between. The CDR3 nucleotides read TGTGCCAGCAGTGACTCAAATGAAGCTTTCTTT. The encoded protein is CASSDSNEAFF.

The rearrangement uses TRBV5-6 and TRBJ1-2; 9 nucleotides match TRBD1. V trimming: 0 bases; J trimming: 5 bases; junction bases outside the gene matches: 8. Germline V gene sequence: CDR1 SGHDT, CDR2 YYEEEE. CDR3 size: 16 residues. The CDR3 nucleotides are TGTGCCAGCAGCTTGGGACAGGGGGAGAAGACTTATGGCTACACCTTC. Translating it yields CASSLGQGEKTYGYTF.

This clone was detected only a few times. The chain has TRBV6-5 and TRBJ2-7; 10 bases line up with TRBD1. CDR1 MNHEY and CDR2 SVGAGI come from the germline V gene. The ends lost 2 bases at V and 6 bases at J; junction bases unmatched: 4. The CDR3 is made up of 14 amino acids. Written as DNA, the CDR3 is TGTGCCAGCAGTTACATGACAGGGGGCGGCGAGCAGTACTTC. The encoded protein is CASSYMTGGGEQYF.

This clone was observed a single time. The J gene is TRBJ2-1, the V gene TRBV6-5, with a weak D call TRBD2 (7 bases). The CDR3 has 16 amino acids. Germline lookup yields CDR1 MNHEY and CDR2 SVGAGI. Between the trimmed V and J ends, which lost 2 bases and 2 bases, there was a span of 13 bases. The DNA of the CDR3 is TGTGCCAGCAGTTACGGCGGGGGCAGGGCCTACAATGAGCAGTTCTTC. The encoded protein is CASSYGGGRAYNEQFF.

This rearrangement joins TRBV2 to TRBJ1-1; tentative D call: TRBD1 (5 bases). Germline loops: CDR1 SNHLY, CDR2 FYNNEI. The ends were cut back, 6 bases at V and 1 base at J, with 15 bases in the middle. The CDR3 extends over 15 amino acids. The CDR3 loop reads CASRGGWGRNTEAFF. The CDR3 DNA is TGTGCCAGCAGGGGGGGATGGGGACGGAACACTGAAGCTTTCTTT.

This clone was detected once. The chain joins TRBV6-1 to TRBJ2-3; 10 bases align to TRBD1. V trimming: 1 base; J trimming: 6 bases; junction bases outside the gene matches: 1. The germline CDR1 and CDR2 sequences are MNHNS and SASEGT. The CDR3 spans 14 residues. This CDR3 reads CASSEGTGGDTQYF. As DNA, the CDR3 is TGTGCCAGCAGTGAAGGGACAGGGGGGGATACGCAGTATTTT.

The V call is TRBV5-4, the J call TRBJ1-6; D remains unclear. The CDR3 is 13 amino acids. Trimming removed 1 base from V and 7 bases from J, with 6 bases in between. Germline loops: CDR1 SGHNT, CDR2 YYREEE (reference sequence). CDR3 region: CASSLQVNSPLHF. CDR3 in DNA: TGTGCCAGCAGCTTGCAGGTCAATTCACCCCTCCACTTT.